This TCR beta chain was retrieved from a study of vaccination and CD4 T cells after COVID-19. Comments on this clonotype: Its specificity is unknown.

CDR1 KGHDR and CDR2 SFDVKD come from the germline V gene. Trimming cost V 3 bases and J 4 bases; bases outside gene matches: 5. This CDR3 has 16 amino acids. At the Johns Hopkins FTIC core, DNA taken from cultured CD4+ T cells was sequenced by way of the Oncomine TCR Beta short-read assay. TCRdb used MiXCR to reprocess the PCR reads, holding one entry per CDR3 protein. This sample has roughly 15,000 distinct CDR3 sequences; 51% occur once, and the top ten carry roughly a tenth. Treatment specified: roughly ten-day PBMC culture with coronavirus spike peptide pools or control peptides (ViraFEST assay).

This TCR derives from a human donor who had recovered from COVID-19. The specimen was CD4+ T cells from blood, cultured in vitro. The rearrangement joins TRBV24-1 to TRBJ2-1; 10 bases align to TRBD2. The CDR3 loop is CATSDASGRGYNEQFF. DNA for the CDR3: TGTGCCACCAGTGATGCTAGCGGGAGAGGGTACAATGAGCAGTTCTTC.